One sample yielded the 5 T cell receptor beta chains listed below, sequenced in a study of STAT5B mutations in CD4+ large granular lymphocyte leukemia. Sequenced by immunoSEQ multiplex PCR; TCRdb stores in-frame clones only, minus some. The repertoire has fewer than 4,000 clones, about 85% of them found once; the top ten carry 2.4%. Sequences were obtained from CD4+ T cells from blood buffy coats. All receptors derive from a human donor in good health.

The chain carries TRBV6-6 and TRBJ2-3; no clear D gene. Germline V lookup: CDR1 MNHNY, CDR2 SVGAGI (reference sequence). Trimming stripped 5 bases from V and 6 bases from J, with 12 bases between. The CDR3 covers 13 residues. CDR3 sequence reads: CASSTHAEDTQYF. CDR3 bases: TGTGCCAGCAGTACCCACGCCGAGGATACGCAGTATTTT.

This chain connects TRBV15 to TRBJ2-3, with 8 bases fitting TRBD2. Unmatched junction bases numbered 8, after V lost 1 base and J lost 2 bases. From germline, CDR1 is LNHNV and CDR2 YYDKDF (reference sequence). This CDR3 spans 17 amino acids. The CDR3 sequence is CATSRGASGFLTDTQYF. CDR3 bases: TGTGCCACCAGCAGAGGGGCTAGCGGGTTCCTCACAGATACGCAGTATTTT. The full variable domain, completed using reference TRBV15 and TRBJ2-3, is DAMVIQNPRYQVTQFGKPVTLSCSQTLNHNVMYWYQQKSSQAPKLLFHYYDKDFNNEADTPDNFQSRRPNTSFCFLDIRSPGLGDTAMYLCATSRGASGFLTDTQYFGPGTRLTVL.

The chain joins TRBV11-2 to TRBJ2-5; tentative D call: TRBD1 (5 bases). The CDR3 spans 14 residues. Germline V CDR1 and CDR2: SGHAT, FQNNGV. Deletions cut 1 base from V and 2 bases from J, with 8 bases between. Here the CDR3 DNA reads TGTGCCAGCAGCTTAGTAGGGGTTCAAGAGACCCAGTACTTC. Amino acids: CASSLVGVQETQYF.

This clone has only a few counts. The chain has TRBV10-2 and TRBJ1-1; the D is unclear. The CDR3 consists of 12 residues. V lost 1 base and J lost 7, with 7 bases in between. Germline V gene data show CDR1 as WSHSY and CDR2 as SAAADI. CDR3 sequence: CASSEWGYEAFF. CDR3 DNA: TGCGCCAGCAGTGAGTGGGGTTATGAAGCTTTCTTT.

DNA of the CDR3: TGTGCCAGCAGTGAAGTTCAAGACTATGGCTACACCTTC. It translates to CASSEVQDYGYTF. The gene calls are TRBV2 and TRBJ1-2; D gene unclear. The CDR3 loop spans 13 amino acids. Germline CDR1 reads SNHLY; CDR2 reads FYNNEI. Deletions cut 1 base from V and 3 bases from J, with 6 bases between.